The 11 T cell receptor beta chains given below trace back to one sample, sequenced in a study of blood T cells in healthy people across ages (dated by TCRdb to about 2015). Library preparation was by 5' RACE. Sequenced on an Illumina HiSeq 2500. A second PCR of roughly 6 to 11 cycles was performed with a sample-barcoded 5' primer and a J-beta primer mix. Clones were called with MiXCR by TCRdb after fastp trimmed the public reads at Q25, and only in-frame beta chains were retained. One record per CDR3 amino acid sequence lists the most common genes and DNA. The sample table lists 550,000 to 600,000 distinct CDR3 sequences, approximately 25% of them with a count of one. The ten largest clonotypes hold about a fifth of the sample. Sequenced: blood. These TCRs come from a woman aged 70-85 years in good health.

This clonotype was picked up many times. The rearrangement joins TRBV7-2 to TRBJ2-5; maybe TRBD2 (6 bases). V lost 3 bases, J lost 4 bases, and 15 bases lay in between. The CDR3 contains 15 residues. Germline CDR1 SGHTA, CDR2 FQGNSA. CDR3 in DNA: TGTGCCAGCAGCTTCCGTGAGGCGGGGCCAGAGACCCAGTACTTC. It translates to CASSFREAGPETQYF.

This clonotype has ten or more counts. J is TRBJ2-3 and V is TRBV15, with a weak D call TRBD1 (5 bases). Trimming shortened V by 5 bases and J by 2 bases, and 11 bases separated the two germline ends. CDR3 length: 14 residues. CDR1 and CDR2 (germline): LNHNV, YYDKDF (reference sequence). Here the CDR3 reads CATSGPGFTDTQYF. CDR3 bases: TGTGCCACCAGCGGTCCAGGGTTCACAGATACGCAGTATTTT.

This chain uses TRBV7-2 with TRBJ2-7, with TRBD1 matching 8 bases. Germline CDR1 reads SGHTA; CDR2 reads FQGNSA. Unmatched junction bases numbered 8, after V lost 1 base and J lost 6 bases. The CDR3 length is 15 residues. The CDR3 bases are TGTGCCAGCAGCTTAGTATCCGGGACAGGTGGCGAGCAGTACTTC. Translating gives CASSLVSGTGGEQYF.

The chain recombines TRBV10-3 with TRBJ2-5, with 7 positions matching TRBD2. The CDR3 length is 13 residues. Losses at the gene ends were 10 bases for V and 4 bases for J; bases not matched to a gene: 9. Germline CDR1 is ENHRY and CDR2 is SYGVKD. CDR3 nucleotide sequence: TGTGCCACCAGGACTAGTCTTGGAGAGACCCAGTACTTC. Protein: CATRTSLGETQYF.

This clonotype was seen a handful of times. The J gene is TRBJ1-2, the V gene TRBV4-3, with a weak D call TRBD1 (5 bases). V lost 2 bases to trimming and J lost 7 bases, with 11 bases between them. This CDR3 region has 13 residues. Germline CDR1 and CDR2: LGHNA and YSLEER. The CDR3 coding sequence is TGCGCCAGCAGCCAATCATACGGGGGTGGCTACACCTTC. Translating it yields CASSQSYGGGYTF.

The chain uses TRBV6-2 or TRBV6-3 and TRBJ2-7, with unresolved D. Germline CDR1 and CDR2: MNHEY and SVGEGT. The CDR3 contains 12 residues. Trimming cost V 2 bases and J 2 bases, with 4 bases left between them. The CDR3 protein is CASSYGTYEQYF. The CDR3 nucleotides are TGTGCCAGCAGTTACGGGACCTACGAGCAGTACTTC.

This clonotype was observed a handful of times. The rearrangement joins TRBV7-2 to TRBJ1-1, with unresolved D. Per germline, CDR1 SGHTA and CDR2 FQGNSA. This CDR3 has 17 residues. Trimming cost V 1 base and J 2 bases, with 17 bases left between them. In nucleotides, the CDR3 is TGTGCCAGCAGCTTAGAGAGGGCCCCTCGCCGTAACACTGAAGCTTTCTTT. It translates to CASSLERAPRRNTEAFF.

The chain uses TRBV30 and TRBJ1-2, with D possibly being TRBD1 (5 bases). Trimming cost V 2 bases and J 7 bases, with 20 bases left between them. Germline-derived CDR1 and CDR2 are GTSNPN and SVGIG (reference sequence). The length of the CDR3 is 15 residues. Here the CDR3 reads CAWSPGPILYGGYTF. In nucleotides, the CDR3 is TGTGCCTGGAGTCCGGGACCGATCTTATACGGTGGCTACACCTTC.

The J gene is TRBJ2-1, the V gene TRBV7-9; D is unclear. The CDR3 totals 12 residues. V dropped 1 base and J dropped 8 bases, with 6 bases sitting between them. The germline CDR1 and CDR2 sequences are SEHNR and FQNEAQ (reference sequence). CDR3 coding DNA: TGTGCCAGCAGCTTAGACTTGGATGAGCAGTTCTTC. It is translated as CASSLDLDEQFF.

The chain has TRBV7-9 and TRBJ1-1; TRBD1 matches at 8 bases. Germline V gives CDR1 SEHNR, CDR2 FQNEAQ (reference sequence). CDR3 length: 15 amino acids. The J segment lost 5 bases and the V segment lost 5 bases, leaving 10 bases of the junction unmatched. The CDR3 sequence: CASSPRQGRRTEAFF. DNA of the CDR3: TGTGCCAGCAGCCCAAGACAGGGGAGGAGAACTGAAGCTTTCTTT. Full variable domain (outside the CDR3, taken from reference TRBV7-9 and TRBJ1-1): DTGVSQNPRHKITKRGQNVTFRCDPISEHNRLYWYRQTLGQGPEFLTYFQNEAQLEKSRLLSDRFSAERPKGSFSTLEIQRTEQGDSAMYLCASSPRQGRRTEAFFGQGTRLTVV.

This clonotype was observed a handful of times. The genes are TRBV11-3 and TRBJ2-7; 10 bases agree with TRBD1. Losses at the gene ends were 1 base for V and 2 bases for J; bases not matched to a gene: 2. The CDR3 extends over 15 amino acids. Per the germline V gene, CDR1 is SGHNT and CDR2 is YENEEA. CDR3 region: CASSLVGTGAYEQYF. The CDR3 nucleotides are TGTGCCAGCAGCTTAGTTGGGACAGGGGCCTACGAGCAGTACTTC.